This T cell receptor (beta chain) emerged from a study of cytomegalovirus exposure and HLA in healthy donors (dated by TCRdb to 2017 to 2019). For the study in its entirety: A later analysis indicated that the 120 validation repertoires were generated on the platform also employed for the 700 or so repertoires of the first cohort. The study aimed to test whether signatures of past pathogen exposure could be identified by cataloging public T cell receptors. A separate validation cohort of more than 100 different subjects was used in addition to the roughly 700-subject first cohort. High-throughput TCR immunosequencing, statistical association of individual TCRs with disease status, and machine learning were combined to predict cytomegalovirus infection status. Paper-wide results and their limitations: Cytomegalovirus status was reported to be diagnosed by the classifier with high specificity and sensitivity in both the original and validation cohorts. Most TCR sequences were seen in very few donors, while some public TCRs were found in many individuals. A later analysis lacked HLA typing for the validation cohort, so it scored co-occurrence in that cohort across all 110 or so repertoires. In vitro tests confirmed that a few of the cytomegalovirus-associated TCR beta chains recognize cytomegalovirus antigens. A later analysis found that TCRs clustered in the first cohort also tended to co-occur in the 120 validation repertoires, with approximately 93% of cluster scores above 0. According to the authors, the approach could potentially be generalized to other disease states and immunological phenotypes. The study gave a list of under 200 TCR beta chains associated with cytomegalovirus.

To prepare the library, the immunoSEQ multiplex PCR assay was applied. From the authors' description of their analysis: A statistical classification framework was developed to diagnose cytomegalovirus status using the catalog of TCR beta chain sequences. The source is immuneACCESS, and TCRdb retained only in-frame sequences with V and J called. Part of the clones is not carried over; for the studies checked, unresolved V genes explain less than half of this, and the remainder is unexplained. The V and J calls and clone size are taken from that table; D and trimming were inferred from the DNA. The sample table holds about 280,000 clones, of which around 89% were seen once. The top ten constitute 0.92% of the sample. Notes on this clone: There is no known antigen for this receptor. Per-base qualities were not stored, and no clone one base away is much larger.

Donors formed part of the validation cohort, which comprised 120 subjects and was distinct from the first cohort of 666 subjects. The TCR originated in a young woman in good health and CMV-seronegative. The sample taken for sequencing was PBMCs.

The CDR3 reads CASSLSPSDTQYF. In nucleotide form, the sequence is TGTGCCAGCAGTCTATCGCCCTCAGATACGCAGTATTTT. Rearrangement joined TRBV11-2 to TRBJ2-3; the D segment cannot be called with confidence. Trimming costs V 6 bases and J 4 bases, and their ends lie 11 bases apart. The CDR3, cysteine through phenylalanine, is 13 amino acids long. The read is trimmed to its CDR3 DNA, 39 bases read in frame from base 1. Reading the germline V gene gives CDR1 SGHAT and CDR2 FQNNGV.